The entry that follows covers one T cell receptor beta chain sequence. Its cognate antigen is unknown. A second PCR, run for roughly 7 to 12 cycles, used a sample-barcoded 5' primer plus a J-beta primer mix. Every single cDNA molecule received a tag from a template-switch adaptor with 12 random nucleotides. A single record per CDR3 protein comes from TCRdb applying MiXCR to the 5' RACE reads. The sample comprises some 1.8 million distinct CDR3 sequences, about two fifths of which are singletons, and more than 20% rests with the top ten. Every donor provided roughly 10 milliliters of peripheral blood. The sample belongs to a study of blood T cells in healthy people across ages. Study conclusions and caveats: Older age coincided with a roughly linear decline in TCR beta diversity per million T cells.

The clonotype comes from a human donor in good health. Sequencing was performed on blood.

The DNA for the CDR3 is TGCGCCAGCAGCTTCACAGGGCAGGGAGATACGCAGTATTTT. Translated: CASSFTGQGDTQYF. The chain links TRBV5-1 to TRBJ2-3; TRBD1 might be the D (6 bases). V lost 2 bases and J lost 5, with 12 bases in between. The CDR3 totals 14 residues. Per germline, CDR1 SGHRS and CDR2 YFSETQ.